This is a list of T cell receptor beta chains from one sample in a study of blood T cell repertoires in COVID-19. Profiling relied on immunoSEQ multiplex PCR, and the TCRdb table lists in-frame clones only, not all of them. Among a few hundred thousand clones listed, about 83% were seen once. Sequencing was done on a sample of peripheral blood. The receptors derive from a man aged 55 to 70 who had recovered from COVID-19. Both conserved end residues are part of each CDR3. D genes are given only for firm matches. Rows may omit the clone size; those that give it use once, few, many or a size class.

V gene: TRBV6-1; clone size: once; J gene: TRBJ1-1; D gene: -; CDR3 protein: CASSEVSSNTEAFF; CDR3 DNA: TGTGCCAGCAGTGAAGTCTCTTCGAACACTGAAGCTTTCTTT
V gene: TRBV12-3/TRBV12-4; clone size: -; J gene: TRBJ2-7; D gene: TRBD2; CDR3 protein: CASRPSGSYEQYF; CDR3 DNA: TGTGCCAGCAGGCCCAGCGGGAGCTACGAGCAGTACTTC
V gene: TRBV6-2/TRBV6-3; clone size: -; J gene: TRBJ2-4; D gene: -; CDR3 protein: CASSLGGPAKNIQYF; CDR3 DNA: TGTGCCAGCAGTTTGGGGGGGCCGGCCAAAAACATTCAGTACTTC
V gene: TRBV3-1/TRBV3-2; clone size: -; J gene: TRBJ1-5; D gene: TRBD1; CDR3 protein: CASSPRDSNQPQHF; CDR3 DNA: TGTGCCAGCAGCCCACGGGACAGTAATCAGCCCCAGCATTTT
V gene: TRBV2; clone size: -; J gene: TRBJ1-2; D gene: -; CDR3 protein: CASSEGGRIYGYTF; CDR3 DNA: TGTGCCAGCAGTGAAGGTGGCAGGATATATGGCTACACCTTC
V gene: TRBV7-2; clone size: once; J gene: TRBJ2-1; D gene: TRBD2; CDR3 protein: CASSSLSGSGGEQFF; CDR3 DNA: TGTGCCAGCAGCTCACTTAGCGGGAGTGGCGGTGAGCAGTTCTTC
V gene: TRBV9; clone size: -; J gene: TRBJ2-1; D gene: TRBD2; CDR3 protein: CASSPLAGDYNEQFF; CDR3 DNA: TGTGCCAGCAGTCCTCTAGCGGGAGACTACAATGAGCAGTTCTTC
V gene: TRBV18; clone size: -; J gene: TRBJ2-7; D gene: TRBD1; CDR3 protein: CASSPKTGFYEQYF; CDR3 DNA: TGTGCCAGCTCACCAAAGACAGGGTTCTACGAGCAGTACTTC
V gene: TRBV12-3/TRBV12-4; clone size: many; J gene: TRBJ1-2; D gene: -; CDR3 protein: CASSSSGYGYTF; CDR3 DNA: TGTGCCAGCAGTTCCTCAGGGTATGGCTACACCTTC
V gene: TRBV6-2/TRBV6-3; clone size: -; J gene: TRBJ2-1; D gene: -; CDR3 protein: CASSYLRGAGVSYNEQFF; CDR3 DNA: TGTGCCAGCAGTTACCTTCGGGGAGCGGGCGTCTCCTACAATGAGCAGTTCTTC
V gene: TRBV6-5; clone size: -; J gene: TRBJ1-5; D gene: -; CDR3 protein: CASSGVVRSNQPQHF; CDR3 DNA: TGTGCCAGCAGCGGCGTGGTGAGGAGCAATCAGCCCCAGCATTTT
V gene: TRBV5-1; clone size: -; J gene: TRBJ1-2; D gene: -; CDR3 protein: CASSSGWGQKEGYTF; CDR3 DNA: TGCGCCAGCAGCTCGGGCTGGGGCCAAAAGGAAGGCTACACCTTC
V gene: TRBV7-9; clone size: -; J gene: TRBJ2-5; D gene: -; CDR3 protein: CASSFSGGETQYF; CDR3 DNA: TGTGCCAGCAGCTTCTCGGGTGGGGAGACCCAGTACTTC
V gene: TRBV3-1/TRBV3-2; clone size: once; J gene: TRBJ2-2; D gene: -; CDR3 protein: CASSALGGPTGELFF; CDR3 DNA: TGTGCCAGCAGCGCACTCGGGGGGCCCACCGGGGAGCTGTTTTTT
V gene: TRBV6-5; clone size: -; J gene: TRBJ2-5; D gene: TRBD1; CDR3 protein: CASSGQGGGETQYF; CDR3 DNA: TGTGCCAGCAGCGGACAGGGTGGAGGGGAGACCCAGTACTTC
V gene: TRBV9; clone size: -; J gene: TRBJ1-2; D gene: -; CDR3 protein: CASSVVGSLGYTF; CDR3 DNA: TGTGCCAGCAGCGTAGTGGGGAGTCTCGGCTACACCTTC
V gene: TRBV7-3; clone size: -; J gene: TRBJ2-1; D gene: TRBD2; CDR3 protein: CASSLTSGSDNEQFF; CDR3 DNA: TGTGCCAGCAGCTTAACTAGCGGGAGTGACAATGAGCAGTTCTTC
V gene: TRBV5-1; clone size: -; J gene: TRBJ2-7; D gene: TRBD2; CDR3 protein: CASSQTSGRREQYF; CDR3 DNA: TGCGCCAGCAGCCAGACTAGCGGGAGGCGCGAGCAGTACTTC
V gene: TRBV7-9; clone size: -; J gene: TRBJ2-7; D gene: -; CDR3 protein: CASSKTTGIGQYF; CDR3 DNA: TGTGCCAGCAGCAAAACGACCGGGATAGGGCAGTACTTC
V gene: TRBV6-1; clone size: -; J gene: TRBJ2-5; D gene: -; CDR3 protein: CASSEAHQGTQYF; CDR3 DNA: TGTGCCAGCAGTGAAGCCCACCAGGGCACCCAGTACTTC
V gene: TRBV28; clone size: -; J gene: TRBJ2-1; D gene: -; CDR3 protein: CASSLTAGNEQFF; CDR3 DNA: TGTGCCAGCTCTCTTACGGCGGGCAATGAGCAGTTCTTC
V gene: TRBV30; clone size: -; J gene: TRBJ2-4; D gene: -; CDR3 protein: CAWWVRGSNIQYF; CDR3 DNA: TGTGCCTGGTGGGTGAGGGGGTCGAACATTCAGTACTTC
V gene: TRBV5-1; clone size: -; J gene: TRBJ1-4; D gene: -; CDR3 protein: CASSLGASNEKLFF; CDR3 DNA: TGCGCCAGCAGCTTAGGGGCATCTAATGAAAAACTGTTTTTT
V gene: TRBV5-4; clone size: -; J gene: TRBJ2-1; D gene: TRBD2; CDR3 protein: CASSLALAGGYNEQFF; CDR3 DNA: TGTGCCAGCAGCTTGGCCCTAGCGGGGGGGTACAATGAGCAGTTCTTC
V gene: TRBV5-1; clone size: -; J gene: TRBJ2-5; D gene: TRBD1; CDR3 protein: CASSRGTGEETQYF; CDR3 DNA: TGCGCCAGCAGCCGAGGGACAGGTGAAGAGACCCAGTACTTC
V gene: TRBV5-1; clone size: -; J gene: TRBJ2-7; D gene: TRBD1; CDR3 protein: CASSFDRANEQYF; CDR3 DNA: TGCGCCAGCAGCTTCGACAGGGCAAACGAGCAGTACTTC
V gene: TRBV6-5; clone size: -; J gene: TRBJ1-1; D gene: -; CDR3 protein: CASRINGGKAFF; CDR3 DNA: TGTGCCAGCAGGATAAACGGAGGTAAAGCTTTCTTT
V gene: TRBV6-1; clone size: few; J gene: TRBJ2-3; D gene: -; CDR3 protein: CASSERSPFWSTDTQYF; CDR3 DNA: TGTGCCAGCAGTGAACGGTCCCCTTTCTGGTCCACAGATACGCAGTATTTT
V gene: TRBV18; clone size: -; J gene: TRBJ1-5; D gene: -; CDR3 protein: CASSPVGSQPQHF; CDR3 DNA: TGTGCCAGCTCACCCGTGGGGAGCCAGCCCCAGCATTTT
V gene: TRBV6-1; clone size: -; J gene: TRBJ1-2; D gene: -; CDR3 protein: CASSEAGNRDGYTF; CDR3 DNA: TGTGCCAGCAGTGAAGCGGGGAACAGGGATGGCTACACCTTC
V gene: TRBV11-3; clone size: -; J gene: TRBJ2-1; D gene: -; CDR3 protein: CASSQTRLGEQFF; CDR3 DNA: TGTGCCAGCAGCCAAACTAGGCTAGGTGAGCAGTTCTTC
V gene: TRBV2; clone size: -; J gene: TRBJ2-7; D gene: TRBD2; CDR3 protein: CASRSRAGGSYEQYF; CDR3 DNA: TGTGCCAGCAGATCTCGAGCGGGAGGATCCTACGAGCAGTACTTC
V gene: TRBV9; clone size: -; J gene: TRBJ1-6; D gene: TRBD1; CDR3 protein: CASSVEQGADNSPLHF; CDR3 DNA: TGTGCCAGCAGCGTTGAACAGGGGGCCGATAATTCACCCCTCCACTTT
V gene: TRBV19; clone size: -; J gene: TRBJ1-5; D gene: TRBD1; CDR3 protein: CASKDRYNQPQHF; CDR3 DNA: TGTGCCAGTAAGGACAGGTACAATCAGCCCCAGCATTTT
V gene: TRBV30; clone size: -; J gene: TRBJ2-2; D gene: TRBD2; CDR3 protein: CAWKMGGFTGELFF; CDR3 DNA: TGTGCCTGGAAAATGGGAGGGTTCACCGGGGAGCTGTTTTTT
V gene: TRBV7-2; clone size: -; J gene: TRBJ1-5; D gene: -; CDR3 protein: CASSSSRGGAQPQHF; CDR3 DNA: TGTGCCAGCAGCTCATCCCGGGGGGGCGCGCAGCCCCAGCATTTT
V gene: TRBV19; clone size: -; J gene: TRBJ2-7; D gene: TRBD2; CDR3 protein: CASSNGGTGLATNEQYF; CDR3 DNA: TGTGCCAGTAGTAATGGAGGAACAGGACTAGCAACGAACGAGCAGTACTTC
V gene: TRBV5-4; clone size: few; J gene: TRBJ1-1; D gene: -; CDR3 protein: CASGDTNTEAFF; CDR3 DNA: TGTGCCAGCGGGGACACGAACACTGAAGCTTTCTTT
V gene: TRBV7-6; clone size: -; J gene: TRBJ2-5; D gene: -; CDR3 protein: CASSSLYQETQYF; CDR3 DNA: TGTGCCAGCAGCTCCTTGTACCAAGAGACCCAGTACTTC
V gene: TRBV5-1; clone size: -; J gene: TRBJ2-3; D gene: TRBD1; CDR3 protein: CASSSGQGVTDTQYF; CDR3 DNA: TGCGCCAGCAGCTCGGGACAGGGAGTCACAGATACGCAGTATTTT
V gene: TRBV5-5; clone size: -; J gene: TRBJ1-1; D gene: -; CDR3 protein: CASSLAFLGEAFF; CDR3 DNA: TGTGCCAGCAGCTTGGCTTTCCTCGGTGAAGCTTTCTTT